Each of the 18 T cell receptor beta chains below was sequenced from the same sample in a study of early T cells in non-severe SARS-CoV-2 infection. TCRdb re-derived calls from the 5' RACE reads in MiXCR, one entry per CDR3 protein. The table shows tens of thousands of distinct CDR3 sequences, with roughly 18% occurring only once. The sequences come from whole blood, collected at baseline. The receptors shown here come from an adult who was a healthcare worker with PCR-confirmed SARS-CoV-2 infection or an uninfected control (not recorded which).

This clonotype has a count of ten or more. One end of the junction fails to match germline, which may point to a read error. V and J are TRBV12-3 or TRBV12-4 and TRBJ1-1, with 7 nucleotides matching TRBD1. The CDR3 runs 13 residues. The CDR3 DNA reads as TGTGCCAGCAATTTACAGGGGAAAACTGAAGCTTTCTTT. Its translation: CASNLQGKTEAFF.

The CDR3, as DNA: TGCGCCAGCAGCTTGGAGAACAGTAACTATGGCTACACCTTC. Amino acid sequence: CASSLENSNYGYTF. The J gene is TRBJ1-2, the V gene TRBV5-1; D gene unclear. Between the trimmed V and J ends, which lost 0 bases and 1 base, there was a span of 7 bases. Germline CDR1 and CDR2: SGHRS and YFSETQ. The length of the CDR3 is 14 residues.

The chain links TRBV20-1 to TRBJ2-7; a weak D match, TRBD2 (5 bases). Germline CDR1 reads DFQATT; CDR2 reads SNEGSKA (reference sequence). The V and J ends lost 3 bases and 3 bases respectively, with 18 bases between them. CDR3 size: 15 residues. The DNA of the CDR3 is TGCAGTGCTAGTCCACTCTCAGGAGGAGGCTACGAGCAGTACTTC. It specifies CSASPLSGGGYEQYF.

This clonotype was recorded at least ten times. The rearrangement joins TRBV7-6 to TRBJ2-1; D may match TRBD1 or TRBD2 (5 bases each). This CDR3 has 18 amino acids. Germline assignment: CDR1 SGHVS and CDR2 FNYEAQ. Trimming took 1 base from V and 1 from J, leaving 17 bases between them. CDR3 region: CASSLEFPGAESYNEQFF. CDR3 in DNA: TGTGCCAGCAGCTTAGAGTTTCCCGGGGCGGAATCCTACAATGAGCAGTTCTTC.

This clonotype was picked up a small number of times. The V and J genes are TRBV5-1 and TRBJ2-7; 8 nucleotides agree with TRBD1. The length of the CDR3 is 14 residues. Germline V lookup: CDR1 SGHRS, CDR2 YFSETQ. V lost 4 bases and J lost 5; bases outside the gene matches: 8. CDR3 DNA: TGCGCCAGCAGCCCGGACAGGGCTTTCCACGAGCAGTACTTC. It translates to CASSPDRAFHEQYF. Together with reference TRBV5-1 and TRBJ2-7, the CDR3 gives the full variable domain: KAGVTQTPRYLIKTRGQQVTLSCSPISGHRSVSWYQQTPGQGLQFLFEYFSETQRNKGNFPGRFSGRQFSNSRSEMNVSTLELGDSALYLCASSPDRAFHEQYFGPGTRLTVT.

This clonotype was seen only a few times. The J gene is TRBJ2-7, the V gene TRBV7-2, with 10 bases that match TRBD2. The CDR3 spans 15 residues. Germline CDR1 is SGHTA and CDR2 is FQGNSA. V lost 5 bases and J lost 3; bases outside the gene matches: 7. Written as DNA, the CDR3 is TGTGCCAGCAGCATCGGACTAGCGGTGGGCTACGAGCAGTACTTC. Protein: CASSIGLAVGYEQYF.

This chain uses TRBV5-1 with TRBJ2-5, with 8 bases identical to TRBD1. The germline gives CDR1 SGHRS, CDR2 YFSETQ. The CDR3 spans 15 residues. The trim removed 3 bases at V and 2 bases at J, leaving 6 bases unmatched. CDR3 DNA sequence: TGCGCCAGCAGCTCCAGGACAGGGAAACAAGAGACCCAGTACTTC. It translates to CASSSRTGKQETQYF.

The rearrangement links TRBV7-6 to TRBJ1-6; weak D call: TRBD1 (6 bases). Deletions cut 1 base from V and 6 bases from J, with 13 bases between. The CDR3 has 16 residues. Germline-derived CDR1 and CDR2 are SGHVS and FNYEAQ. The CDR3 is CASSLGNQGSNSPLHF. The CDR3 DNA is TGTGCCAGCAGCTTAGGAAATCAGGGGAGTAATTCACCCCTCCACTTT.

In its sample, this clonotype was seen a few times. This chain connects TRBV6-1 to TRBJ2-7, with 10 bases matching TRBD2. J was trimmed by 3 bases and V by 3 bases; bases with no gene match: 5. Germline V gene lookup returns CDR1 MNHNS and CDR2 SASEGT. CDR3 length: 15 amino acids. CDR3 residues: CASSDFPSGSYEQYF. The CDR3 DNA reads as TGTGCCAGCAGTGACTTTCCTAGCGGGAGCTACGAGCAGTACTTC.

This chain links TRBV5-5 with TRBJ1-1, with D hard to call. The CDR3 covers 15 residues. V was cut by 0 bases and J by 3 bases, with 12 bases left in between. Germline CDR1 reads SGHKS; CDR2 reads YYEKEE (reference sequence). The CDR3 DNA follows: TGTGCCAGCAGCTTGGCTGTGGGAAGGGACACTGAAGCTTTCTTT. It yields the protein CASSLAVGRDTEAFF.

In this sample, this clonotype turned up a few times. This chain uses TRBV7-9 with TRBJ1-2; D not resolved. The V end lost 3 bases, the J end lost 0 bases, and 8 bases lay between the germline ends. In germline, CDR1 is SEHNR, CDR2 FQNEAQ (reference sequence). The CDR3 consists of 14 residues. CDR3 coding DNA: TGTGCCAGCAGCTTCTCAGTGACTAACTATGGCTACACCTTC. This gives the protein CASSFSVTNYGYTF.

J is TRBJ2-7 and V is TRBV28; no firm D call. The CDR3 is 12 residues long. Germline V lookup: CDR1 MDHEN, CDR2 SYDVKM. V shed 6 bases and J shed 4 bases, with 10 bases lying between them. Written as DNA, the CDR3 is TGTGCCAGCAGGAGCGACGATTACGAGCAGTACTTC. It specifies CASRSDDYEQYF.

This clonotype was observed at least ten times. The chain combines TRBV20-1 with TRBJ2-7; 9 nucleotides line up with TRBD1. V was clipped by 6 bases and J by 7 bases; unmatched bases: 13. The CDR3 is made up of 14 amino acids. Germline-derived CDR1 and CDR2 are DFQATT and SNEGSKA (reference sequence). CDR3 region: CSAPDGTGYPEQYF. Here the CDR3 DNA reads TGCAGTGCACCCGACGGGACAGGGTACCCTGAGCAGTACTTC.

This clonotype rates as medium-sized. CDR3 amino acids: CASSLGLLSYNEQFF. In nucleotides, the CDR3 is TGTGCCAGCAGCTTAGGACTTCTCTCCTACAATGAGCAGTTCTTC. The chain links TRBV11-2 to TRBJ2-1; D call uncertain. This CDR3 region has 15 residues. The germline gives CDR1 SGHAT, CDR2 FQNNGV. Trimming pared 1 base from V and 0 bases from J, leaving 7 bases between.

This clonotype was detected only a few times. The rearrangement uses TRBV29-1 and TRBJ2-3; a possible D gene is TRBD1 (6 bases). Germline-derived CDR1 and CDR2 are SQVTM and ANQGSEA. There are 14 residues in the CDR3. The V end was cut by 1 base, the J end by 2 bases, with 10 bases between. The CDR3: CSVEGWGLTDTQYF. DNA for the CDR3: TGCAGCGTTGAAGGATGGGGGCTCACAGATACGCAGTATTTT.

This clonotype was seen a handful of times. The V gene is TRBV12-3 or TRBV12-4, the J gene TRBJ1-3, with D possibly TRBD1 on 5 matching bases. V dropped 2 bases and J dropped 5 bases, with 13 bases sitting between them. The CDR3 sequence is 15 residues long. This CDR3 reads CASSLSAGLRNTIYF. CDR3 bases: TGTGCCAGCAGTTTATCCGCAGGGTTGAGAAACACCATATATTTT.

V and J are TRBV19 and TRBJ1-6; D is ambiguous. The V gene's germline CDR1 is LNHDA and CDR2 SQIVND (reference sequence). The V gene lost 2 bases and the J gene lost 0 bases, with 11 bases spanning the gap. CDR3 length: 17 residues. CDR3 sequence: CASSIFTGSSYNSPLHF. In DNA, the CDR3 is TGTGCCAGTAGTATATTCACCGGCAGCTCCTATAATTCACCCCTCCACTTT.

The V call is TRBV30, the J call TRBJ1-1; 7 bases map to TRBD1. Trimming at V came to 2 bases and at J to 11 bases, leaving 8 bases not matched to a gene. CDR1 is GTSNPN, CDR2 SVGIG, per germline (reference sequence). CDR3 length equals 12 residues. CDR3: CAWSKGAGSAFF. The DNA of the CDR3 is TGTGCCTGGAGTAAGGGGGCAGGATCGGCTTTCTTT.